One and the same sample provided the 3 T cell receptor beta chains below, sequenced in a study of T cells in women clearing cervical HPV infection. Sequenced by immunoSEQ multiplex PCR; TCRdb stores in-frame clones only, minus some. This sample's table reports roughly 20,000 clones. Specimen: blood buffy coat. All receptors derive from a woman between 18 and 70 years old with a cervical HPV16 infection that either progressed to CIN3+ or cleared (not recorded which).

A note on this clone: The read finishes 3 residues shy of the CDR3 end, and the germline J gene is used to complete it. The chain links TRBV20-1 to TRBJ2-7; 8 positions match TRBD1. Germline-derived CDR1 and CDR2 are DFQATT and SNEGSKA (reference sequence). V was pared by 4 bases and J by 6 bases, with 8 bases of the junction left unmatched. The CDR3 consists of 13 residues. CDR3 residues: CSANDRGRSEQYF. The covered CDR3 bases are TGCAGTGCTAACGACAGGGGACGATCCGAG.

This clone counts as medium-sized by frequency. Coverage ceases 3 residues before the CDR3 finishes, and the germline J gene fills in the end. This rearrangement joins TRBV5-6 to TRBJ2-2; perhaps TRBD2 as D (5 bases). V lost 6 bases to trimming and J lost 5 bases, with 14 bases between them. CDR3 length: 14 residues. Germline CDR1 SGHDT, CDR2 YYEEEE. CDR3: CASTLGLATGELFF. The sequenced part of the CDR3 DNA is TGTGCCAGCACCCTGGGCCTAGCAACCGGGGAG.

Comments on this clone: The CDR3 extends 3 residues past the end of the read, so its final part is completed from the germline J gene. The J gene is TRBJ1-2, the V gene TRBV7-9; D is unclear. Germline CDR1 and CDR2: SEHNR and FQNEAQ (reference sequence). The CDR3 has 15 amino acids. CDR3 sequence: CASSPVFPSSYDYTF. The part of the CDR3 DNA that was read is TGTGCCAGCAGCCCCGTTTTTCCTAGCTCCTACGAC.